A single sample gave rise to the 30 T cell receptor beta chains below, sequenced in a study of shared clonotypes between healthy human individuals. Method: immunoSEQ multiplex PCR; TCRdb's copy keeps in-frame clones and lacks some. Here the sample spans more than 2,000,000 clones, more than 80% being singletons. Sequencing input: naive CD4+ T cells from PBMCs. Subset reported: CD45RA+ positively selected. These TCRs come from a man younger than 30 in good health. Some clones in this sample may be carry-over from other donors' samples.

The chain recombines TRBV2 with TRBJ2-7, with D possibly being TRBD1 (5 bases). V lost 3 bases and J lost 4, with 13 bases in between. CDR1 is SNHLY and CDR2 is FYNNEI in the germline V gene. The CDR3 runs to 14 residues. The CDR3 spells CASSEAEHRYEQYF. The CDR3 DNA reads TGTGCCAGCAGTGAGGCGGAACACAGGTACGAGCAGTACTTC.

The genes are TRBV6-5 and TRBJ1-1; 8 nucleotides match TRBD1. V lost 5 bases, J lost 4 bases, and 3 bases stayed unmatched. Germline loops: CDR1 MNHEY, CDR2 SVGAGI. The CDR3 is 13 residues long. CDR3 region: CASSLGQGTEAFF. CDR3 in DNA: TGTGCCAGCAGTCTAGGACAGGGCACTGAAGCTTTCTTT.

Of note for this clone: The junction differs from germline at one of its ends, possibly a read error. The rearrangement links TRBV29-1 to TRBJ2-7, with TRBD2 as a possible D gene (6 bases). The CDR3 contains 13 residues. Germline values: CDR1 SQVTM, CDR2 ANQGSEA. The CDR3 DNA reads as TGCAGCGCTGAAGCGGGCTGGTCCTACGAGCAGTACTTC. The encoded protein is CSAEAGWSYEQYF.

The rearrangement joins TRBV11-1 to TRBJ1-4, with D possibly TRBD1 on 5 matching bases. CDR1 and CDR2 (germline): SGHAT, FQDESV (reference sequence). This CDR3 region has 15 residues. Trimming cost V 4 bases and J 3 bases, with 12 bases left between them. The CDR3 DNA sequence: TGTGCCAGCAGCTCATCGCCAGGGTCTAATGAAAAACTGTTTTTT. Its protein product is CASSSSPGSNEKLFF.

This clone has just one count. The chain combines TRBV11-1 with TRBJ1-2; D might be TRBD1 (6 bases). This CDR3 region has 14 residues. Trimming left V 6 bases short and J 4 bases short, with 15 bases between. Germline lookup yields CDR1 SGHAT and CDR2 FQDESV (reference sequence). Here the CDR3 reads CASRQNRETYGYTF. CDR3 DNA sequence: TGTGCCAGCAGACAAAACAGGGAAACCTATGGCTACACCTTC.

The chain uses TRBV5-1 and TRBJ2-1, with TRBD2 matching over 13 bases. Germline lookup yields CDR1 SGHRS and CDR2 YFSETQ. J gave up 0 bases and V 4 bases, and 7 bases lay outside the gene matches. CDR3 size: 18 residues. In DNA, the CDR3 is TGCGCCAGCAGCCCTGGGACTAGCGGGACAACCTCCTACAATGAGCAGTTCTTC. Protein sequence: CASSPGTSGTTSYNEQFF.

The gene calls are TRBV19 and TRBJ1-1, with D perhaps matching TRBD1 (5 bases). Deletions cut 5 bases from V and 1 base from J, with 14 bases between. This CDR3 comprises 15 residues. CDR1 and CDR2 (germline): LNHDA, SQIVND (reference sequence). CDR3 nucleotide sequence: TGTGCCAGTAGTCCCAGACAGAGGGCGAACACTGAAGCTTTCTTT. Encoded protein: CASSPRQRANTEAFF. Full variable domain (missing parts from reference TRBV19 and TRBJ1-1): DGGITQSPKYLFRKEGQNVTLSCEQNLNHDAMYWYRQDPGQGLRLIYYSQIVNDFQKGDIAEGYSVSREKKESFPLTVTSAQKNPTAFYLCASSPRQRANTEAFFGQGTRLTVV.

Concerning this clone: At the DNA level, this CDR3 is encoded by other sequences in the same sample as well. The chain employs TRBV29-1 and TRBJ2-1; 11 bases line up with TRBD2. Germline trimming cut 2 bases from V and 4 bases from J; bases unmatched to any gene: 4. This CDR3 has 15 amino acids. Germline loops: CDR1 SQVTM, CDR2 ANQGSEA. This CDR3 is CSVELLAGGYNEQFF. CDR3 nucleotides: TGCAGCGTTGAATTGCTAGCGGGAGGTTACAATGAGCAGTTCTTC.

The chain recombines TRBV7-3 with TRBJ1-1; no definite D call. The V gene lost 0 bases and the J gene lost 4 bases, with 18 bases spanning the gap. From germline, CDR1 is SGHTA and CDR2 FQGTGA. This CDR3 comprises 17 residues. This chain's CDR3 is CASSLTSNGPVGTEAFF. The CDR3 DNA is TGTGCCAGCAGCTTAACGTCGAACGGACCAGTCGGCACTGAAGCTTTCTTT.

The V and J genes are TRBV11-1 and TRBJ2-7; 12 nucleotides line up with TRBD2. The CDR3 contains 18 residues. Germline V gives CDR1 SGHAT, CDR2 FQDESV (reference sequence). Trimming cost V 6 bases and J 2 bases; bases outside gene matches: 14. The CDR3 nucleotides are TGTGCCAGCAGGCCCAAACTAGCGGGAGGAGTTGGCGCCTACGAGCAGTACTTC. Translated, it gives CASRPKLAGGVGAYEQYF. Variable domain in full (rest from reference TRBV11-1 and TRBJ2-7): EAEVAQSPRYKITEKSQAVAFWCDPISGHATLYWYRQILGQGPELLVQFQDESVVDDSQLPKDRFSAERLKGVDSTLKIQPAELGDSAMYLCASRPKLAGGVGAYEQYFGPGTRLTVT.

The chain recombines TRBV2 with TRBJ1-1; D possibly corresponds to TRBD1 (5 bases). V was pared by 5 bases and J by 2 bases, with 12 bases between. Germline V lookup: CDR1 SNHLY, CDR2 FYNNEI. The CDR3 has 14 amino acids. CDR3 nucleotides: TGTGCCAGCAGTATCGAAGGGGCTAACACTGAAGCTTTCTTT. This gives the protein CASSIEGANTEAFF. Drawing the rest from reference TRBV2 and TRBJ1-1, the complete variable domain is EPEVTQTPSHQVTQMGQEVILRCVPISNHLYFYWYRQILGQKVEFLVSFYNNEISEKSEIFDDQFSVERPDGSNFTLKIRSTKLEDSAMYFCASSIEGANTEAFFGQGTRLTVV.

Only a few counts were recorded for this clone. The chain recombines TRBV7-9 with TRBJ1-5; D is uncertain. V was trimmed by 4 bases and J by 5 bases, leaving 9 bases between them. Germline V gene lookup returns CDR1 SEHNR and CDR2 FQNEAQ (reference sequence). The CDR3 has 13 amino acids. The CDR3 bases are TGTGCCAGCAGCTATAACGGGGATCAGCCCCAGCATTTT. This encodes CASSYNGDQPQHF.

This clone appeared once. This chain links TRBV18 with TRBJ2-5, with D hard to call. The CDR3 is 14 amino acids. V was trimmed by 6 bases and J by 3 bases, leaving 14 bases between them. CDR1 and CDR2 from the germline V gene are KGHSH and LQKENI. For the CDR3, the DNA is TGTGCCAGCTCCCTTCGGGCCACAGAAGAGACCCAGTACTTC. It is translated as CASSLRATEETQYF.

V usage is TRBV30 and J usage is TRBJ2-5, with 13 bases fitting TRBD2. The end of the DNA aligns better with TRBJ2-7, so the J call may be wrong. The CDR3 sequence is 15 residues long. Germline assignment: CDR1 GTSNPN and CDR2 SVGIG (reference sequence). This CDR3 reads CAWRLAGGRLDEQYF. Written as DNA, the CDR3 is TGTGCCTGGAGACTAGCGGGAGGGCGACTAGACGAGCAGTACTTC.

This clone was picked up a small number of times. The J gene is TRBJ2-5, the V gene TRBV20-1; D is perhaps TRBD1 (6 bases). The CDR3 is made up of 11 amino acids. CDR1 and CDR2 from the germline V gene are DFQATT and SNEGSKA (reference sequence). V lost 6 bases to trimming and J lost 9 bases, with 14 bases between them. CDR3 residues: CSARDIGAQYF. Written as DNA, the CDR3 is TGCAGTGCCAGGGACATCGGAGCCCAGTACTTC.

This sequence joins TRBV7-8 and TRBJ2-7, with D tentatively TRBD1 (6 bases). The germline V gene encodes CDR1 SGHVS and CDR2 FQNEAQ. This CDR3 has 12 residues. V was clipped by 4 bases and J by 6 bases, with 10 bases between them. CDR3 coding DNA: TGTGCCAGCAGCTGGGACATGACCGAGCAGTACTTC. This translates into CASSWDMTEQYF.

Of note for this clone: Additional DNA sequences in this sample encode the identical CDR3. This sequence joins TRBV5-4 and TRBJ2-3; D is ambiguous. Per the germline V gene, CDR1 is SGHNT and CDR2 is YYREEE (reference sequence). The CDR3 covers 15 residues. V lost 0 bases and J lost 0, with 8 bases in between. CDR3 nucleotides: TGTGCCAGCAGCTTGGTTGGCGGTAGCACAGATACGCAGTATTTT. It specifies CASSLVGGSTDTQYF.

This chain links TRBV2 with TRBJ2-7; D may be TRBD1 (7 bases). CDR1 and CDR2 from the germline V gene are SNHLY and FYNNEI. With 6 bases removed from V and 1 base from J, the gap between germline ends came to 16 bases. The CDR3 length is 15 residues. Here the CDR3 reads CASRTRTGRSYEQYF. CDR3 nucleotide sequence: TGTGCCAGCAGGACTAGGACAGGCCGGTCCTACGAGCAGTACTTC.

As to this clone: Within the sample, other DNA sequences also encode this same CDR3. This chain uses TRBV6-6 with TRBJ2-5, with a tentative D call TRBD2 (5 bases). The CDR3 runs to 13 residues. Per the germline V gene, CDR1 is MNHNY and CDR2 is SVGAGI (reference sequence). V shed 4 bases and J shed 5 bases, with 11 bases lying between them. The CDR3, as DNA: TGTGCCAGCAGTTCTGGACTGGGGGAGACCCAGTACTTC. Translated, it gives CASSSGLGETQYF.

The chain has TRBV28 and TRBJ2-7, with a possible D match to TRBD1 (5 bases). This CDR3 contains 14 residues. V lost 6 bases and J 3 bases, leaving 15 bases between the germline ends. Germline V lookup: CDR1 MDHEN, CDR2 SYDVKM. As DNA, the CDR3 is TGTGCCAGCAGACCACACAGACAGAGCTACGAGCAGTACTTC. Its translation is CASRPHRQSYEQYF. Full variable domain (missing parts from reference TRBV28 and TRBJ2-7): DVKVTQSSRYLVKRTGEKVFLECVQDMDHENMFWYRQDPGLGLRLIYFSYDVKMKEKGDIPEGYSVSREKKERFSLILESASTNQTSMYLCASRPHRQSYEQYFGPGTRLTVT.

The chain couples TRBV7-2 to TRBJ2-7; D not resolved. The V gene's germline CDR1 is SGHTA and CDR2 FQGNSA. CDR3 length equals 13 residues. Trimming pared 5 bases from V and 7 bases from J, leaving 15 bases between. CDR3 bases: TGTGCCAGCAGCCTCCAGACTTCGGGTGAGCAGTACTTC. Translated: CASSLQTSGEQYF.

For this clone: Different DNA sequences within this sample yield the same CDR3. The chain employs TRBV19 and TRBJ1-1; D is undetermined. V was shortened by 2 bases and J by 0 bases, with 10 bases between the two germline ends. Germline CDR1 LNHDA, CDR2 SQIVND (reference sequence). The length of the CDR3 is 15 residues. The chain's CDR3 is CASSILGQMNTEAFF. CDR3 bases: TGTGCCAGTAGTATACTTGGGCAGATGAACACTGAAGCTTTCTTT.

The gene calls are TRBV7-8 and TRBJ2-7; TRBD2 matches at 10 bases. Per the germline V gene, CDR1 is SGHVS and CDR2 is FQNEAQ. The length of the CDR3 is 16 residues. The ends lost 5 bases at V and 4 bases at J; junction bases unmatched: 11. The CDR3 region has the DNA TGTGCCAGCAGCCAAGAGGGGGCTAGCGGGAGATACGAGCAGTACTTC. Translation gives CASSQEGASGRYEQYF.

The table lists this clone with a count of one. Other DNA sequences in this specimen translate into the identical CDR3. The V and J genes are TRBV11-3 and TRBJ2-6; no definite D call. Germline V CDR1 and CDR2: SGHNT, YENEEA. The CDR3 totals 13 residues. V lost 5 bases, J lost 1 base, and 3 bases lay in between. DNA for the CDR3: TGTGCCAGCAGCCCGTCTGGGGCCAACGTCCTGACTTTC. Protein: CASSPSGANVLTF.

The J gene is TRBJ1-5, the V gene TRBV7-9, with D unresolved. The CDR3 is 13 amino acids. CDR1 is SEHNR and CDR2 is FQNEAQ in the germline V gene (reference sequence). Trimming removed 2 bases from V and 3 bases from J, with 5 bases in between. In DNA form, the CDR3 reads TGTGCCAGCAGCTTAACACTCAATCAGCCCCAGCATTTT. As protein: CASSLTLNQPQHF.

As DNA, the CDR3 is TGTGCCAGTAGTCTTGGAGGAGTTACCTACGAGCAGTACTTC. The encoded protein is CASSLGGVTYEQYF. This chain uses TRBV19 with TRBJ2-7; D is perhaps TRBD2 (5 bases). Germline loops: CDR1 LNHDA, CDR2 SQIVND (reference sequence). V lost 5 bases and J lost 2, with 13 bases in between. The CDR3 consists of 14 residues.

V usage is TRBV28 and J usage is TRBJ1-2; 12 bases line up with TRBD1. The CDR3 length is 17 residues. Germline-derived CDR1 and CDR2 are MDHEN and SYDVKM. The trim removed 4 bases at V and 6 bases at J, leaving 12 bases unmatched. The CDR3 DNA reads as TGTGCCAGCAGTTCCGGGGGGGGACAGGGGGCGCGTCATGGCTACACCTTC. Amino acids: CASSSGGGQGARHGYTF.

The J gene is TRBJ2-5, the V gene TRBV9; D is undetermined. Germline loops: CDR1 SGDLS, CDR2 YYNGEE. CDR3 size: 16 residues. Trimming removed 2 bases at V and 2 bases at J, with 16 bases between. As DNA, the CDR3 is TGTGCCAGCAGCGTCCGAGCTGATCCGATACAAGAGACCCAGTACTTC. Amino acid sequence: CASSVRADPIQETQYF.

This rearrangement joins TRBV2 to TRBJ2-4; D may be TRBD2 (5 bases). CDR3 size: 13 residues. Trimming removed 11 bases from V and 6 bases from J, with 17 bases in between. Germline CDR1 SNHLY, CDR2 FYNNEI. CDR3: CAGSFRERNIQYF. The CDR3 nucleotides read TGTGCCGGATCTTTCCGGGAAAGAAACATTCAGTACTTC.

J is TRBJ1-5 and V is TRBV28, with D tentatively TRBD1 (5 bases). Germline lookup yields CDR1 MDHEN and CDR2 SYDVKM. CDR3 length: 14 residues. Trimming removed 2 bases from V and 6 bases from J, with 11 bases in between. The CDR3 DNA follows: TGTGCCAGCAGTTTACCGGACGGGGGTCAGCCCCAGCATTTT. This codes for CASSLPDGGQPQHF.